Presented here are 8 T cell receptor beta chains from one specimen sequenced in a study of blood T cell repertoires in COVID-19. The method was immunoSEQ multiplex PCR; TCRdb's version includes in-frame clones alone and lacks a portion of them. Altogether about 120,000 clones are present, around 87% being singletons, with the ten largest covering around 4.1%. Material: peripheral blood. Receptors were obtained from an older woman with COVID-19, enrolled during active disease.

The V gene is TRBV30, the J gene TRBJ2-3, with 14 bases aligning to TRBD2. The CDR3 is 17 amino acids. Germline CDR1 is GTSNPN and CDR2 is SVGIG (reference sequence). V lost 2 bases, J lost 0 bases, and 4 bases stayed unmatched. The CDR3 nucleotides are TGTGCCTGGAGTCGGACTAGCGGGGGGAAAAGCACAGATACGCAGTATTTT. This gives the protein CAWSRTSGGKSTDTQYF.

The V gene is TRBV7-8, the J gene TRBJ2-7, with 10 bases lining up with TRBD1. The CDR3 extends over 17 amino acids. V shed 2 bases and J 5 bases; nucleotides not matched to a gene: 12. Germline CDR1 SGHVS, CDR2 FQNEAQ. CDR3 DNA sequence: TGTGCCAGCAGCTTATGGACCCTCCGGGACAGGGGACACGAGCAGTACTTC. This translates into CASSLWTLRDRGHEQYF.

The V and J genes are TRBV27 and TRBJ2-1; 10 nucleotides agree with TRBD2. The germline V gene has CDR1 MNHEY and CDR2 SMNVEV (reference sequence). The CDR3 covers 15 residues. V shed 6 bases and J 6 bases; nucleotides not matched to a gene: 8. The CDR3, as DNA: TGTGCCAGCAGGTTAAGCGGGGGGGCCTTCAATGAGCAGTTCTTC. It translates to CASRLSGGAFNEQFF.

The chain combines TRBV7-2 with TRBJ2-3; weak D call: TRBD1 (6 bases). CDR1 and CDR2 from the germline V gene are SGHTA and FQGNSA. The CDR3 covers 19 residues. V was shortened by 1 base and J by 4 bases, with 24 bases between the two germline ends. The CDR3 coding sequence is TGTGCCAGCAGCTTAGGTTCGGGGATGACAGGAGTGTTGGCAGATACGCAGTATTTT. Its protein is CASSLGSGMTGVLADTQYF.

The CDR3 here is CASSDYNSPNEQFF. CDR3 DNA sequence: TGTGCCAGCAGTGACTACAACAGCCCCAATGAGCAGTTCTTC. This sequence joins TRBV6-4 and TRBJ2-1, with unresolved D. The CDR3 sequence is 14 residues long. Germline values: CDR1 MRHNA, CDR2 SNTAGT. V was clipped by 1 base and J by 6 bases, with 10 bases between them.

The chain combines TRBV12-3 or TRBV12-4 with TRBJ2-3; 9 bases map to TRBD1. V was clipped by 5 bases and J by 9 bases; unmatched bases: 3. This CDR3 has 12 residues. The CDR3 nucleotides are TGTGCCAGCAGTCTACAGGGGGCCACGCAGTATTTT. This encodes CASSLQGATQYF.

V and J are TRBV12-3 or TRBV12-4 and TRBJ2-1; D perhaps matches TRBD2 (7 bases). This CDR3 is 12 amino acids long. V lost 6 bases and J 10 bases, leaving 13 bases between the germline ends. This CDR3 reads CASRGGGWEQFF. The CDR3, as DNA: TGTGCCAGCAGGGGAGGGGGTTGGGAGCAGTTCTTC.

This chain uses TRBV27 with TRBJ2-2, with 13 bases lining up with TRBD2. This CDR3 is built from 17 residues. The germline V gene encodes CDR1 MNHEY and CDR2 SMNVEV (reference sequence). Trimming at V came to 6 bases and at J to 5 bases, leaving 9 bases not matched to a gene. Here the CDR3 DNA reads TGTGCCAGCAGAACCTTACTAGCGGGGGGGCGGACCGGGGAGCTGTTTTTT. Its translation: CASRTLLAGGRTGELFF.